This T cell receptor beta chain was found in a study of blood T cell repertoires in COVID-19. Methods used by the authors: Nucleated cell counts were estimated from reference gene primer amplification. Profiled with immunoSEQ multiplex PCR; TCRdb holds only in-frame clones, not every one. Clone size and V and J calls were adopted from that table, with D and trimming inferred from the DNA. This table holds 70,000 to 95,000 clones, 85% to 90% found once. In germline, CDR1 is LNHDA, CDR2 SQIVND (reference sequence). With 5 bases removed from V and 10 bases from J, the gap between germline ends came to 17 bases. The CDR3 has 13 amino acids.

Sequencing used peripheral blood. This sequence joins TRBV19 and TRBJ1-1; tentative D call: TRBD1 (6 bases). This clonotype was sampled from a human donor with active COVID-19. The donor label of this sample is uncertain. As DNA, the CDR3 is TGTGCCAGTAGTGCAATACGACAGGCCCCAGCTTTCTTT. Protein: CASSAIRQAPAFF.